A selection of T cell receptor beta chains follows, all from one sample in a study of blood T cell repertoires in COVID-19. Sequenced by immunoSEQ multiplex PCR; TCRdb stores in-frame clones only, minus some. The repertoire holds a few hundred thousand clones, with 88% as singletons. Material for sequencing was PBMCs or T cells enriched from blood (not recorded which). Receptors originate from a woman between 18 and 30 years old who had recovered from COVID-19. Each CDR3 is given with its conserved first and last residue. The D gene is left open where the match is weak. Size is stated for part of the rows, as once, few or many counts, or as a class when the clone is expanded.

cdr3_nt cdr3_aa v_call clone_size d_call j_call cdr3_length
TGTGCCAGCAGCCCATCGACAGGGATACCCTACAATGAGCAGTTCTTC CASSPSTGIPYNEQFF TRBV3-1/TRBV3-2 NA TRBD1 TRBJ2-1 16
TGTGCCAGCAGTCCCCCCAGGGGGCGTCGCACAGATACGCAGTATTTT CASSPPRGRRTDTQYF TRBV27 NA TRBD1 TRBJ2-3 16
TGTGCCAGCAGCTTAGAACTAGCGGGGGGGGCCTACAATGAGCAGTTCTTC CASSLELAGGAYNEQFF TRBV11-2 NA TRBD2 TRBJ2-1 17
TGTGCCAGTAGCTTGGGACTAGGGTACGAGCAGTACTTC CASSLGLGYEQYF TRBV19 NA TRBD2 TRBJ2-7 13
TGTGCCAGTAGTATAAGCCCCCCTCTCGGGGGCACTGAAGCTTTCTTT CASSISPPLGGTEAFF TRBV19 NA NA TRBJ1-1 16
TGTGCCAGCGTAACCGGGACAGGGGGAACCTTGTCCGGAAACACCATATATTTT CASVTGTGGTLSGNTIYF TRBV7-2 NA TRBD1 TRBJ1-3 18
TGTGCCATCAGTGATCTTACCGGGAGCGATAATTCACCCCTCCACTTT CAISDLTGSDNSPLHF TRBV10-3 NA NA TRBJ1-6 16
TGTGCCAGCTCCCTCTTGAGAGATACGCAGTATTTT CASSLLRDTQYF TRBV18 NA NA TRBJ2-3 12
TGTGCCAGCAGCGCGGACAGGGGAAGTGAGCAGTACTTC CASSADRGSEQYF TRBV9 NA TRBD1 TRBJ2-7 13
TGCAGCGTTGAAGGGCAGGGGCCCGGGGAGCTGTTTTTT CSVEGQGPGELFF TRBV29-1 NA NA TRBJ2-2 13
TGTGCCAGCACCAAGCACCCCGAACAGATAAACACTGAAGCTTTCTTT CASTKHPEQINTEAFF TRBV2 NA NA TRBJ1-1 16
TGTGCCAGCAGCAGGGGGCAAAAGACCCAGTACTTC CASSRGQKTQYF TRBV6-2/TRBV6-3 NA TRBD1 TRBJ2-5 12
TGTGCCAGTAGTATTTACAGGGGATCGAATGCCGAGCAGTACTTC CASSIYRGSNAEQYF TRBV19 NA TRBD1 TRBJ2-7 15
TGTGCCAGCAGCTTCTCGCTAGACTACGAGCAGTACTTC CASSFSLDYEQYF TRBV11-3 once NA TRBJ2-7 13
TGTGCCAGCAATGAATCAGAAGGGACTTCCCAGCATTTT CASNESEGTSQHF TRBV25-1 NA NA TRBJ1-5 13
TGTGCCAGCTCACCAGGGTTGCGGGGGACATACACAGATACGCAGTATTTT CASSPGLRGTYTDTQYF TRBV18 NA NA TRBJ2-3 17